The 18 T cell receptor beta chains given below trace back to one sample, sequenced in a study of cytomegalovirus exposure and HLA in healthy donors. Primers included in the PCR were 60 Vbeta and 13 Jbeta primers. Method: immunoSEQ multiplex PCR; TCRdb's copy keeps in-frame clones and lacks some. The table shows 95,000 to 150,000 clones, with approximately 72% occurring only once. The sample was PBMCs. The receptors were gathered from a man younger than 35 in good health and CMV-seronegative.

The CDR3 loop is CASSPKTGRPNSPLHF. DNA of the CDR3: TGTGCCAGCAGTCCCAAAACAGGTCGCCCTAATTCACCCCTCCACTTT. V gene TRBV27 combines with J gene TRBJ1-6; the D gene is possibly TRBD1 (5 bases). The V and J ends lost 5 bases and 6 bases respectively, with 17 bases between them. This CDR3 comprises 16 residues. Germline V gene sequence: CDR1 MNHEY, CDR2 SMNVEV (reference sequence).

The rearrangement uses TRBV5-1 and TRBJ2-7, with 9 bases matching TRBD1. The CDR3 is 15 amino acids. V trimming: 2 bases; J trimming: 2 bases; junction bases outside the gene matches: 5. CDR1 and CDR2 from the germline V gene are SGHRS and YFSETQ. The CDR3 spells CASSLSGTGPYEQYF. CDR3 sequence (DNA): TGCGCCAGCAGCTTATCCGGGACAGGGCCCTACGAGCAGTACTTC. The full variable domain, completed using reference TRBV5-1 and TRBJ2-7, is KAGVTQTPRYLIKTRGQQVTLSCSPISGHRSVSWYQQTPGQGLQFLFEYFSETQRNKGNFPGRFSGRQFSNSRSEMNVSTLELGDSALYLCASSLSGTGPYEQYFGPGTRLTVT.

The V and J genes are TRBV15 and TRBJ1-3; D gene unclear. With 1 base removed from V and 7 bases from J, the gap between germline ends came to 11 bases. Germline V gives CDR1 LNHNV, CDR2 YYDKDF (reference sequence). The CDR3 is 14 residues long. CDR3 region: CATSRVGERNTIYF. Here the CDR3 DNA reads TGTGCCACCAGCAGAGTTGGGGAGAGGAACACCATATATTTT.

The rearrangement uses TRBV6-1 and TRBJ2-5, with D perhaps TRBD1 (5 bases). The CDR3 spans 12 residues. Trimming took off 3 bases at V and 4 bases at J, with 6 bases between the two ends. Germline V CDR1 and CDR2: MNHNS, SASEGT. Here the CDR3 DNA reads TGTGCCAGCAGTGAGCAGGGAGAGACCCAGTACTTC. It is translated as CASSEQGETQYF.

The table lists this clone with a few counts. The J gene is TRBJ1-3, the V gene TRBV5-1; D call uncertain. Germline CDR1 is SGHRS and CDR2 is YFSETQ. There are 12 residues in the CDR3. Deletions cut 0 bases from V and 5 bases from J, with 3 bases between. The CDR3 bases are TGCGCCAGCAGCTTGGACAGAAACACCATATATTTT. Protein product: CASSLDRNTIYF.

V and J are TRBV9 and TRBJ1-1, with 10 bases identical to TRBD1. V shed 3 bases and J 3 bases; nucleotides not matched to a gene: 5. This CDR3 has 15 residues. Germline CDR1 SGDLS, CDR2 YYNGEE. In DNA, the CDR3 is TGTGCCAGCAGCGGCTCAGGACAGGGGGACACTGAAGCTTTCTTT. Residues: CASSGSGQGDTEAFF.

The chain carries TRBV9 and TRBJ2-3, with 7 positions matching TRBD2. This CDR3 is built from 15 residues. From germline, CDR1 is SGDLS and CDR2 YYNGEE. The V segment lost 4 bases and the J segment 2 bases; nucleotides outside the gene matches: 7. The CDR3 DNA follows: TGTGCCAGCAGCCCCTCAGCGGGGTACACAGATACGCAGTATTTT. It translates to CASSPSAGYTDTQYF. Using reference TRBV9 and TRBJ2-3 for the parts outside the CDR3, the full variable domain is DSGVTQTPKHLITATGQRVTLRCSPRSGDLSVYWYQQSLDQGLQFLIQYYNGEERAKGNILERFSAQQFPDLHSELNLSSLELGDSALYFCASSPSAGYTDTQYFGPGTRLTVL.

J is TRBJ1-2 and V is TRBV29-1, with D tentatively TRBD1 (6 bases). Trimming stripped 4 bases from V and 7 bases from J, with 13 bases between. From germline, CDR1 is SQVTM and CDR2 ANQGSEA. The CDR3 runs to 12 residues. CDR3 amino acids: CSVADSNVGYTF. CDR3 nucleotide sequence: TGCAGCGTTGCGGACAGCAATGTTGGCTACACCTTC.

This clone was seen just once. CDR3 in DNA: TGTGCCAGCAGCTTAGTCAGGATTCTCGGCTCAGATACGCAGTATTTT. Protein product: CASSLVRILGSDTQYF. V and J are TRBV11-2 and TRBJ2-3; D gene unclear. Germline CDR1 reads SGHAT; CDR2 reads FQNNGV. Trimming took off 1 base at V and 4 bases at J, with 15 bases between the two ends. CDR3 size: 16 residues.

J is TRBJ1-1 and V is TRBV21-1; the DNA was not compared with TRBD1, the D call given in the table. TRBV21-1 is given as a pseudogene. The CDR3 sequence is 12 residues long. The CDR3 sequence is CASSKEDGGGPF. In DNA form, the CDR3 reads TGTGCCAGCAGCAAAGAGGATGGAGGGGGCCCCTTT.

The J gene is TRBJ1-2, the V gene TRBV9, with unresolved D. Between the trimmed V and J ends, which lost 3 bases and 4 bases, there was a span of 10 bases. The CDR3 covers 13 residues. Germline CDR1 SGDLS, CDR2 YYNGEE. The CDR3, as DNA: TGTGCCAGCAGCGCCGTGTCGAGCTATGGCTACACCTTC. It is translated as CASSAVSSYGYTF. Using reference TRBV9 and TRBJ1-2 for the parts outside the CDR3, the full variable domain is DSGVTQTPKHLITATGQRVTLRCSPRSGDLSVYWYQQSLDQGLQFLIQYYNGEERAKGNILERFSAQQFPDLHSELNLSSLELGDSALYFCASSAVSSYGYTFGSGTRLTVV.

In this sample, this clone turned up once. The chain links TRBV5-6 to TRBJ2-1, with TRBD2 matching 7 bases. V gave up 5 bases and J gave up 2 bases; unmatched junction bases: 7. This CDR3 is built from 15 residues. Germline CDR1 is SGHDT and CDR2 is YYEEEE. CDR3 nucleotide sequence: TGTGCCAGCAGTGGCGGGGGAGAGACCTACAATGAGCAGTTCTTC. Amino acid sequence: CASSGGGETYNEQFF.

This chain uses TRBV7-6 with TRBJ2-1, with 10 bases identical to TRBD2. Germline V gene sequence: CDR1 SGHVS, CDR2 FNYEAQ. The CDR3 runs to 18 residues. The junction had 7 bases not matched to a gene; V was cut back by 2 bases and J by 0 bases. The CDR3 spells CASSLQGLAFSSYNEQFF. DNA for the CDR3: TGTGCCAGCAGCTTACAGGGACTAGCGTTCAGCTCCTACAATGAGCAGTTCTTC.

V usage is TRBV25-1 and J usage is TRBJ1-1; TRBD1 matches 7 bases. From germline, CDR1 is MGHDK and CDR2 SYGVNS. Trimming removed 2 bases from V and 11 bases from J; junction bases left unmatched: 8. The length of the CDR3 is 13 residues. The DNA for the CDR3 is TGTGCCAGCAGTGAAGCAAACAGGGGAACGGCTTTCTTT. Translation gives CASSEANRGTAFF.

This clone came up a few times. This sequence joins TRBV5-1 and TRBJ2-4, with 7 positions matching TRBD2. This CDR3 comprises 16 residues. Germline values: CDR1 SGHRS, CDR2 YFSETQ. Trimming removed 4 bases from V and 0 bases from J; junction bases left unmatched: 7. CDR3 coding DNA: TGCGCCAGCAGCCTCTCTAGCGGCATAGCCAAAAACATTCAGTACTTC. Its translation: CASSLSSGIAKNIQYF.

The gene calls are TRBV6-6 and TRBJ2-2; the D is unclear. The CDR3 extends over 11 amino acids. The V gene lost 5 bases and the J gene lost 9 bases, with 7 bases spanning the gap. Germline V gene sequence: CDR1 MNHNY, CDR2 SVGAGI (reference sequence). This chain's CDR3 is CASSPLRELFF. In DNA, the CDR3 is TGTGCCAGCAGTCCCCTTCGGGAGCTGTTTTTT.

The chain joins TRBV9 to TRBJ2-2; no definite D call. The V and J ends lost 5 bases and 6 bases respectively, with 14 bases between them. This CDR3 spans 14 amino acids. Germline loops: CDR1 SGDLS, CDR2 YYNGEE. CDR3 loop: CASRESAVPGELFF. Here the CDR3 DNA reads TGTGCCAGCAGAGAAAGCGCCGTACCCGGGGAGCTGTTTTTT. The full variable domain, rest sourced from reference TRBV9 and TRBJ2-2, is DSGVTQTPKHLITATGQRVTLRCSPRSGDLSVYWYQQSLDQGLQFLIQYYNGEERAKGNILERFSAQQFPDLHSELNLSSLELGDSALYFCASRESAVPGELFFGEGSRLTVL.

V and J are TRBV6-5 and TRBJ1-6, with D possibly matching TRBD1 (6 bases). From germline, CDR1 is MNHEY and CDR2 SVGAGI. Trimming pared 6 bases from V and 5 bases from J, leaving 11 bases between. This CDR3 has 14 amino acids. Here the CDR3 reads CASRMSGDNSPLHF. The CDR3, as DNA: TGTGCCAGCAGGATGTCAGGGGATAATTCACCCCTCCACTTT.